These T cell receptor beta chains were read from a single sample in a study of blood T cell repertoires in COVID-19. The protocol was immunoSEQ multiplex PCR, while the TCRdb copy is restricted to in-frame clones and leaves out a portion. The sample carries some 350,000 clones, around 80% recorded once. The source material was peripheral blood. These receptors came from a man aged 30 to 45 with active or convalescent COVID-19. Each CDR3 is given with its conserved first and last residue. The D gene is left open where the match is weak. Some rows mark clone size as missing; the rest say once, few, many or name a class of expanded clone.

TRBJ1-1	TRBV27	NA	NA	TGTGCCAGCAGTGAGAGGGTGGGCACTGAAGCTTTCTTT	CASSERVGTEAFF
TRBJ2-2	TRBV19	TRBD2	NA	TGTGCTTCCAGGTCGAGGGAGGGCCGAAATGGGGAGCTGTTTTTT	CASRSREGRNGELFF
TRBJ1-1	TRBV6-2/TRBV6-3	NA	few	TGTGCCAGCAGCCCTGTCGCCAGGCCCAAGAACACTGAAGCTTTCTTT	CASSPVARPKNTEAFF
TRBJ2-2	TRBV30	NA	NA	TGTGCCTGGAGTGTCAGGGTGTCCGGGGAGCTGTTTTTT	CAWSVRVSGELFF
TRBJ2-1	TRBV18	NA	NA	TGTGCCAGCTCACCAGGGAGATACAATGAGCAGTTCTTC	CASSPGRYNEQFF
TRBJ1-1	TRBV25-1	NA	NA	TGTGCCAGCAGTGAAGCGGGCACTGAAGCTTTCTTT	CASSEAGTEAFF
TRBJ1-2	TRBV18	TRBD1	NA	TGTGCCAGCTCACGGACAGGCCCCTCCGGGGATGGCTACACCTTC	CASSRTGPSGDGYTF
TRBJ1-1	TRBV10-3	TRBD1	NA	TGTGCCATCAGGGCGGGACAGGGGACTGAAGCTTTCTTT	CAIRAGQGTEAFF
TRBJ2-5	TRBV28	TRBD2	NA	TGTGCCAGCAGCCGCGGGAGACTAGCGGGAGGTTGGCAAGAGACCCAGTACTTC	CASSRGRLAGGWQETQYF
TRBJ2-1	TRBV5-1	TRBD2	once	TGCGCCAGCAGCTTGGTCCTAGCGGGGGCCTTGGACAATGAGCAGTTCTTC	CASSLVLAGALDNEQFF
TRBJ2-3	TRBV28	NA	NA	TGTGCCAGCAGTTCCGGACGGGGACTCACAGATACGCAGTATTTT	CASSSGRGLTDTQYF
TRBJ1-2	TRBV7-9	NA	NA	TGTGCCAGCAGCTTAGCTCGGAGCGGCTACACCTTC	CASSLARSGYTF
TRBJ1-1	TRBV6-2/TRBV6-3	TRBD1	NA	TGTGCCAGCAGCCTCCCACAGGGGAGGACTGAAGCTTTCTTT	CASSLPQGRTEAFF
TRBJ2-7	TRBV5-1	NA	NA	TGCGCCAGCAGCTCGACTAGTCTTCGCGAGCAGTACTTC	CASSSTSLREQYF
TRBJ2-7	TRBV6-2/TRBV6-3	TRBD1	NA	TGTGCCAGCAGCCCTGGGACAGGGGCTCCCTACGAGCAGTACTTC	CASSPGTGAPYEQYF
TRBJ1-2	TRBV30	NA	NA	TGTGCCTGGAGTATCGGCGGGAATGGCTACACCTTC	CAWSIGGNGYTF
TRBJ1-1	TRBV29-1	TRBD1	once	TGCAGCGTGTGGACAGGGAACACTGAAGCTTTCTTT	CSVWTGNTEAFF
TRBJ2-7	TRBV5-6	TRBD1	few	TGTGCCAGCAGTCGCGGACAGGGGTCTTTTGACGAGCAGTACTTC	CASSRGQGSFDEQYF
TRBJ1-6	TRBV7-5	NA	NA	TGTGTCAGAAGCCTTACACAGGGGGTGCGGCGATCACCCCTCCACTTT	CVRSLTQGVRRSPLHF
TRBJ2-1	TRBV5-8	TRBD1	NA	TGTGCCAGCAGGAAGGGACAGGGAATAGGATTCTTC	CASRKGQGIGFF
TRBJ2-2	TRBV4-2	NA	NA	TGTGCCAGCAGCCAACAGGAGGCCGGGGAGCTGTTTTTT	CASSQQEAGELFF
TRBJ1-5	TRBV21-1	NA	once	NA	CASSKRGVGEGIQPQHF
TRBJ1-2	TRBV12-3/TRBV12-4	TRBD1	NA	TGTGCCAGCAGTTTGACAGGGGAAGGCTACACCTTC	CASSLTGEGYTF
TRBJ2-2	TRBV5-4	NA	NA	TGTGCCAGCAGCGTTCCGGGACTTAAGAACACCGGGGAGCTGTTTTTT	CASSVPGLKNTGELFF
TRBJ1-1	TRBV14	NA	NA	TGTGCCAGCAGCACAGTAGGGGCAGTTGTAAACACTGAAGCTTTCTTT	CASSTVGAVVNTEAFF
TRBJ2-7	TRBV3-1/TRBV3-2	NA	NA	TGTGCCAGCAGCCCCTCTTGGTCCAGCTCCTACGAGCAGTACTTC	CASSPSWSSSYEQYF
TRBJ2-3	TRBV7-3	TRBD2	NA	TGTGCCAGCAGCCCCGGGACTAGCGGAGATACGCAGTATTTT	CASSPGTSGDTQYF
TRBJ2-3	TRBV15	TRBD2	NA	TGTGCCACCATGCGGGGGAGCACAGATACGCAGTATTTT	CATMRGSTDTQYF
TRBJ1-6	TRBV4-3	NA	NA	TGCGCCAGCAGTCGGGGTGTCGGTTCACCCCTCCACTTT	CASSRGVGSPLHF
TRBJ1-2	TRBV6-5	NA	NA	TGTGCCAGCAGTTACGCGACAGGCAACTATGGCTACACCTTC	CASSYATGNYGYTF
TRBJ1-1	TRBV19	TRBD1	NA	TGTGCCAGTAGTATAGGTGGGAACAGGGGTAACACTGAAGCTTTCTTT	CASSIGGNRGNTEAFF
TRBJ1-6	TRBV5-8	NA	NA	TGTGCCAGCAGCTTGGAAATTTGGGGCCCCTTCGGTTCACCCCTCCACTTT	CASSLEIWGPFGSPLHF
TRBJ1-2	TRBV30	NA	once	TGTGCCTGGAGGCACAGCAACTATGGCTACACCTTC	CAWRHSNYGYTF
TRBJ1-2	TRBV9	NA	NA	TGTGCCAGCAGCGTAGCTGTGACAGGACAAGACTATGGCTACACCTTC	CASSVAVTGQDYGYTF
TRBJ2-1	TRBV2	TRBD2	NA	TGTGTCGCGGGCGGCGGGGGGACCTTCGATGAGCAGTTCTTC	CVAGGGGTFDEQFF
TRBJ1-2	TRBV4-3	TRBD1	NA	TGCGCCAGCAGCCAAGATCTTGGGGCAGGGGGCTATGGCTACACCTTC	CASSQDLGAGGYGYTF
TRBJ2-2	TRBV5-1	TRBD2	NA	TGCGCCAGCAGGGATAGGACTAGCGGGAGTAGCGGGGAGCTGTTTTTT	CASRDRTSGSSGELFF
TRBJ2-2	TRBV13	TRBD1	NA	TGTGCCAGCAGCCACCCCGGGACAGAGAGCACCGGGGAGCTGTTTTTT	CASSHPGTESTGELFF
TRBJ2-7	TRBV29-1	NA	NA	TGCAGCGTTCGCACGAGTAGCTCCTACGAGCAGTACTTC	CSVRTSSSYEQYF
TRBJ2-1	TRBV28	NA	NA	TGTGCCAGCAGCCCGTTTGCGGGGTCCTACAATGAGCAGTTCTTC	CASSPFAGSYNEQFF
TRBJ2-7	TRBV7-8	NA	NA	TGTGCCAGCAGCTTAGCGGACAGAGAAGATTTC	CASSLADREDF
TRBJ1-6	TRBV4-2	NA	NA	TGTGCCAGCAGCCCTCAGGGAATTGACGGTTCACCCCTCCACTTT	CASSPQGIDGSPLHF
TRBJ2-7	TRBV30	NA	once	TGTGCCTGGGACCAGGGGGGCAACTACGAGCAGTACTTC	CAWDQGGNYEQYF
TRBJ1-6	TRBV27	NA	few	TGTGCCAGCAGAACCGGTACTGCGAATTCACCCCTCCACTTT	CASRTGTANSPLHF
TRBJ1-1	TRBV6-2/TRBV6-3	NA	NA	TGTGCCAGCAGCAAATCATTTATGGGCAGGGGAACTGAAGCTTTCTTT	CASSKSFMGRGTEAFF
TRBJ2-2	TRBV4-1	NA	once	TGCGCCAGCAGCCAACCGGGGATACTTGGGACCGGGGAGCTGTTTTTT	CASSQPGILGTGELFF